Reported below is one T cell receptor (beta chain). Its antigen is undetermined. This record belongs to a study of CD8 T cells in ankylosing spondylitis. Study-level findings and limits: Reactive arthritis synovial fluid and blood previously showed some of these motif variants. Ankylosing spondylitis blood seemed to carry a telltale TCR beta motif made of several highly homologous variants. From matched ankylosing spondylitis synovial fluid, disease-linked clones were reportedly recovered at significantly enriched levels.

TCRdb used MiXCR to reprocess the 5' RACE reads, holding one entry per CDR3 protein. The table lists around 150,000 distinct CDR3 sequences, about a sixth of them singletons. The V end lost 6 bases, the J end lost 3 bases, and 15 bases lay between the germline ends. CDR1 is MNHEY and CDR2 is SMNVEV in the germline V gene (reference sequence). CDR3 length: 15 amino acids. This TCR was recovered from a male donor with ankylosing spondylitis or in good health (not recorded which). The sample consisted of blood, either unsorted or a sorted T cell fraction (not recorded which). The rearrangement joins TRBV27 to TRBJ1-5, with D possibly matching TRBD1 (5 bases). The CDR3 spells CASSPRGGVNQPQHF. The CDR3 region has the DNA TGTGCCAGCAGCCCTCGGGGCGGGGTCAATCAGCCCCAGCATTTT.